The source of this T cell receptor (beta chain) is a study of blood T cell repertoires in COVID-19. Data came from immunoSEQ multiplex PCR; TCRdb stores just in-frame clones and leaves some out. The sample contains some 350,000 clones, 89% of which appear only once. Trimming took off 0 bases at V and 5 bases at J, with 14 bases between the two ends. The CDR3 spans 16 residues. Germline CDR1 reads MGHRA; CDR2 reads YSYEKL. The sample consisted of peripheral blood. This chain uses TRBV4-1 with TRBJ2-1; D remains ambiguous. This receptor was obtained from a woman aged 25 to 39 with COVID-19, enrolled during active disease. CDR3 sequence: CASSQEPHRSHNEQFF. CDR3 in DNA: TGCGCCAGCAGCCAAGAGCCCCATAGATCCCACAATGAGCAGTTCTTC.